This TCR beta chain was documented in a study of T cell responses to AZD1222 COVID-19 vaccine. Notes on the study in general: Among AZD1222 vaccinees, only 6 or 7 were seropositive at baseline. Vaccination with two AZD1222 doses was followed by a rise in Spike-specific TCR breadth and depth. Reportedly, nearly half of unique spike TCRs recognized epitopes outside B.1.351/B.1.1.7 mutations.

Some clones are missing from TCRdb's copy, which holds only in-frame ones; the method was immunoSEQ multiplex PCR. Seen here are roughly 18,000 clones, 80% observed once, and the top ten hold around 14%. V lost 6 bases, J lost 4 bases, and 13 bases lay in between. Germline loops: CDR1 SGHDT, CDR2 YYEEEE. The length of the CDR3 is 13 residues. As for this clone: As yet, its antigen is unknown.

The J gene is TRBJ2-5, the V gene TRBV5-6, with unresolved D. This specimen was peripheral blood, taken 28 days after the second AZD1222 dose. The sequence derives from an adult who received the AZD1222 COVID-19 vaccine. The CDR3 loop is CASTPESSETQYF. As DNA, the CDR3 is TGTGCCAGCACCCCCGAATCCTCAGAGACCCAGTACTTC.